These 3 T cell receptor beta chains share one sample of origin, sequenced in a study of cytomegalovirus exposure and HLA in healthy donors. The PCR was carried out with 60 Vbeta primers and 13 Jbeta primers. Sequenced by immunoSEQ multiplex PCR; TCRdb stores in-frame clones only, minus some. The table records 99,000 or so clones, approximately 81% of them present only once. Material: PBMCs. The receptors derive from a male donor in good health and CMV-seropositive.

The V call is TRBV4-1, the J call TRBJ1-1; 9 nucleotides agree with TRBD1. Trimming cost V 3 bases and J 2 bases; bases outside gene matches: 4. Per the germline V gene, CDR1 is MGHRA and CDR2 is YSYEKL. The CDR3 contains 15 residues. Written as DNA, the CDR3 is TGCGCCAGCAGCCAGGGGGACAGGGTCAACACTGAAGCTTTCTTT. Translation gives CASSQGDRVNTEAFF.

V is TRBV7-6 and J is TRBJ2-5, with D possibly being TRBD1 (6 bases). Trimming removed 5 bases from V and 5 bases from J, with 12 bases in between. This CDR3 region has 13 residues. Germline V gene data show CDR1 as SGHVS and CDR2 as FNYEAQ. In DNA, the CDR3 is TGTGCCAGCAGCCTTAACAGGGTGGAGACCCAGTACTTC. It yields the protein CASSLNRVETQYF.

This rearrangement joins TRBV5-6 to TRBJ2-5; TRBD2 matches at 7 bases. V was clipped by 2 bases and J by 1 base; unmatched bases: 8. The CDR3 is made up of 16 amino acids. CDR1 is SGHDT, CDR2 YYEEEE, per germline. CDR3 residues: CASSFFAAGSQETQYF. The DNA for the CDR3 is TGTGCCAGCAGCTTTTTCGCAGCGGGGTCCCAAGAGACCCAGTACTTC.